A selection of T cell receptor beta chains follows, all from one sample in a study of T cell responses to AZD1222 COVID-19 vaccine. Assay: immunoSEQ multiplex PCR; the TCRdb copy retains only in-frame clones and omits some. The data hold about 100,000 clones, with about 89% observed a single time. The sample here was peripheral blood, taken on day 0 of AZD1222 vaccination. These receptors were taken from an adult in good health. CDR3s leave out the opening cysteine and the closing phenylalanine or tryptophan. Fields, in order: J gene, V gene, CDR3 protein.

J gene: TRBJ1-2
V gene: TRBV12-3/TRBV12-4
CDR3 protein: ASSPRYSGYT

J gene: TRBJ1-1
V gene: TRBV3-1/TRBV3-2
CDR3 protein: ASSQQGAVTEAF

J gene: TRBJ2-7
V gene: TRBV9
CDR3 protein: ASSVYSAGGEQY

J gene: TRBJ2-7
V gene: TRBV27
CDR3 protein: ASSPGTGFLGEQY

J gene: TRBJ1-2
V gene: TRBV27
CDR3 protein: ASSLGGTEPRGYT

J gene: TRBJ2-7
V gene: TRBV27
CDR3 protein: ASSWGTGGSSYEQY

J gene: TRBJ1-1
V gene: TRBV7-9
CDR3 protein: ASSFLARTEAF

J gene: TRBJ1-1
V gene: TRBV28
CDR3 protein: ASSLGTEAHTEAF

J gene: TRBJ2-1
V gene: TRBV27
CDR3 protein: ASRLAGAGDEQF

J gene: TRBJ1-2
V gene: TRBV11-1
CDR3 protein: ASSLEGDGYT

J gene: TRBJ2-3
V gene: TRBV15
CDR3 protein: ATSRDPRSRALADTQY

J gene: TRBJ2-3
V gene: TRBV5-5
CDR3 protein: ASRVGTTNTDTQY

J gene: TRBJ2-3
V gene: TRBV10-3
CDR3 protein: AISTNTDTQY